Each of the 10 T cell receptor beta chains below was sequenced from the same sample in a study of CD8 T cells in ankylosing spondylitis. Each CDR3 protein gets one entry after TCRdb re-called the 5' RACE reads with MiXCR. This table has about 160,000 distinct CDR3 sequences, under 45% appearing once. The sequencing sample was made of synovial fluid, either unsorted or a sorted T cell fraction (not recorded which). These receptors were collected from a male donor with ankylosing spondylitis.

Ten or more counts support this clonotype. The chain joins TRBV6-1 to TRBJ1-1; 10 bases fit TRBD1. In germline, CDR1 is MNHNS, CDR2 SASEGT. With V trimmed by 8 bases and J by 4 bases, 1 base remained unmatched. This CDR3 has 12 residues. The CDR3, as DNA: TGTGCCAGCGGGACAGGGGTCACTGAAGCTTTCTTT. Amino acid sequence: CASGTGVTEAFF.

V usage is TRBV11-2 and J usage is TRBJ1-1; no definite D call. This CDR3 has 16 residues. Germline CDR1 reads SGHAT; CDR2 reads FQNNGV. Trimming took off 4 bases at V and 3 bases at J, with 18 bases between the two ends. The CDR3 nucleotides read TGTGCCAGCAGCTCATACACCGCGGACGGGGACACTGAAGCTTTCTTT. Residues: CASSSYTADGDTEAFF.

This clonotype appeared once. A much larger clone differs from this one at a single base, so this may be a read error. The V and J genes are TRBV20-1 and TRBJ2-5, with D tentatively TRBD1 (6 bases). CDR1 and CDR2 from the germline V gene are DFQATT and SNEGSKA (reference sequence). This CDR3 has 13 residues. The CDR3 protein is CSVRKSGDMAQYF. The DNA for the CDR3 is TGCAGTGTTAGAAAGTCAGGGGATATGGCCCAGTACTTC.

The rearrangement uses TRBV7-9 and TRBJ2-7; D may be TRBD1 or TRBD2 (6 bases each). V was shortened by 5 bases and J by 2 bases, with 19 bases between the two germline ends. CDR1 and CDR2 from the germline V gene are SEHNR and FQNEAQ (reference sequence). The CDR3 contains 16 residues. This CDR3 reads CASSPKVVGGPYEQYF. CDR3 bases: TGTGCCAGCAGCCCTAAGGTTGTGGGGGGCCCCTACGAGCAGTACTTC.

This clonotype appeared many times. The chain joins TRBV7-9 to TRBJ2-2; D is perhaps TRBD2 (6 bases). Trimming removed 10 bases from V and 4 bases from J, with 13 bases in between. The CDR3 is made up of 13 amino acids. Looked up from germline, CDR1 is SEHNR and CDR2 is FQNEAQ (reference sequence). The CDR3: CATTGESTGELFF. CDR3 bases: TGTGCCACCACGGGGGAGAGCACCGGGGAGCTGTTTTTT. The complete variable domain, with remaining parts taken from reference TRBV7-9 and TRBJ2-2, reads DTGVSQNPRHKITKRGQNVTFRCDPISEHNRLYWYRQTLGQGPEFLTYFQNEAQLEKSRLLSDRFSAERPKGSFSTLEIQRTEQGDSAMYLCATTGESTGELFFGEGSRLTVL.

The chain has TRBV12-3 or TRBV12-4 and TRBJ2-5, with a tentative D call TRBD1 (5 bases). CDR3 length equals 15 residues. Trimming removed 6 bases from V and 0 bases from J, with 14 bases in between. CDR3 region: CASRPDSGHQETQYF. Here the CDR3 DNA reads TGTGCCAGCAGACCCGACAGTGGCCACCAAGAGACCCAGTACTTC.

The CDR3 nucleotides are TGTGCCAGCACCAGGGCCGAAAAAAATGAGCAGTTCTTC. It specifies CASTRAEKNEQFF. The V and J genes are TRBV6-1 and TRBJ2-1; tentative D call: TRBD1 (5 bases). Trimming took off 7 bases at V and 7 bases at J, with 14 bases between the two ends. Per germline, CDR1 MNHNS and CDR2 SASEGT. The CDR3 runs 13 residues.

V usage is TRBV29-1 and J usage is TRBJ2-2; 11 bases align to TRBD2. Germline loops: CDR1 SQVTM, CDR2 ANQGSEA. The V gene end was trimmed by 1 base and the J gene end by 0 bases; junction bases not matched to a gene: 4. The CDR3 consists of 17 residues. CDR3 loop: CSVEGLAGGTNTGELFF. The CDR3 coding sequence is TGCAGCGTTGAAGGCCTAGCGGGGGGCACGAACACCGGGGAGCTGTTTTTT.

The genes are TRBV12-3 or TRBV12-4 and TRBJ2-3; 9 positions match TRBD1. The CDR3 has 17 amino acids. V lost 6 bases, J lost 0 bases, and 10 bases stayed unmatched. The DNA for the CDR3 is TGTGCCAGCAGCCCTTTCTCCGGGACAGGGAGCACAGATACGCAGTATTTT. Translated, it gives CASSPFSGTGSTDTQYF.

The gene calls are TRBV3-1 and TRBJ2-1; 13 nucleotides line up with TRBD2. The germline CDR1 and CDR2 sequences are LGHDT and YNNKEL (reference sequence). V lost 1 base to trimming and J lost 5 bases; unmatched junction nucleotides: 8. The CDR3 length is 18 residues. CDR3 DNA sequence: TGTGCCAGCAGCCAAGGGGTACTAGCGGGAGGGCCGGACAATGAGCAGTTCTTC. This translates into CASSQGVLAGGPDNEQFF.